The 23 T cell receptor beta chains reported below all come from one sample, sequenced in a study of identical twins. One entry per CDR3 protein, called by TCRdb with MiXCR from the 5' RACE reads. The sample shows approximately 210,000 distinct CDR3 sequences, less than 10% of them seen only once. Sequenced material: memory (CD45RO+) T cells sorted from blood. Receptors were obtained from a woman aged 18-30 years in good health.

The chain joins TRBV18 to TRBJ2-3; D uncertain. This CDR3 has 15 amino acids. The germline V and J ends were trimmed by 6 bases and 5 bases, with 18 bases remaining between them. Germline assignment: CDR1 KGHSH and CDR2 LQKENI. The CDR3 reads CASSPVGRVGDTQYF. CDR3 DNA: TGTGCCAGCTCCCCTGTTGGGCGAGTGGGAGATACGCAGTATTTT. Drawing the rest from reference TRBV18 and TRBJ2-3, the complete variable domain is NAGVMQNPRHLVRRRGQEARLRCSPMKGHSHVYWYRQLPEEGLKFMVYLQKENIIDESGMPKERFSAEFPKEGPSILRIQQVVRGDSAAYFCASSPVGRVGDTQYFGPGTRLTVL.

This clonotype was seen a handful of times. The chain carries TRBV27 and TRBJ2-6; D may be TRBD1 (6 bases). Trimming shortened V by 5 bases and J by 0 bases, and 8 bases separated the two germline ends. The CDR3 extends over 15 amino acids. Germline values: CDR1 MNHEY, CDR2 SMNVEV (reference sequence). The CDR3 loop reads CASSQTGSGANVLTF. CDR3 nucleotides: TGTGCCAGCAGTCAGACAGGCTCTGGGGCCAACGTCCTGACTTTC.

As concerns this clonotype: A much larger clone is a single base away; this may be a read error. This chain uses TRBV20-1 with TRBJ2-1; 7 bases match TRBD2. This CDR3 contains 17 residues. Germline V gene sequence: CDR1 DFQATT, CDR2 SNEGSKA (reference sequence). The CDR3 loop reads CCASNKREPDLYNEQFF. Written as DNA, the CDR3 is TGCTGTGCTAGCAACAAGCGGGAACCGGACCTCTACAATGAGCAGTTCTTC.

This clonotype was observed a few times. The rearrangement uses TRBV11-3 and TRBJ1-2; TRBD1 might be the D (5 bases). Germline CDR1 and CDR2: SGHNT and YENEEA. With 5 bases removed from V and 9 bases from J, the gap between germline ends came to 16 bases. CDR3 length equals 13 residues. The CDR3 DNA is TGTGCCAGCAGCCGACAGTCTCAGGATAGCTACACCTTC. Translation gives CASSRQSQDSYTF.

The chain has TRBV20-1 and TRBJ2-3, with unresolved D. The germline gives CDR1 DFQATT, CDR2 SNEGSKA (reference sequence). The V gene lost 6 bases and the J gene lost 4 bases, with 11 bases spanning the gap. This CDR3 region has 12 residues. CDR3 DNA: TGCAGTGCCATTCCGTCGGCAGATACGCAGTATTTT. It yields the protein CSAIPSADTQYF.

Only a few counts were recorded for this clonotype. The chain is built from TRBV11-2 and TRBJ1-3; D is ambiguous. This CDR3 comprises 17 residues. V lost 4 bases and J 4 bases, leaving 20 bases between the germline ends. CDR1 and CDR2 from the germline V gene are SGHAT and FQNNGV. The CDR3 is CASSSEATWTFGNTIYF. CDR3 nucleotide sequence: TGTGCCAGCAGCTCCGAAGCAACCTGGACCTTCGGAAACACCATATATTTT.

This clonotype has a count of ten or more. This rearrangement joins TRBV21-1 to TRBJ2-3; the table calls TRBD1, which could not be checked here. TRBV21-1 is annotated as a pseudogene. The CDR3 is 16 residues long. The CDR3 coding sequence is TGTGCCAGCAGCCCACGGGACAGGGGACTTCCAGATACGCAGTATTTT. As protein: CASSPRDRGLPDTQYF.

Points on this clonotype: At one end the junction does not follow the germline gene, possibly because of a read error. The chain uses TRBV5-6 and TRBJ2-3, with D perhaps TRBD2 (6 bases). The V gene's germline CDR1 is SGHDT and CDR2 YYEEEE. This CDR3 is built from 14 residues. The CDR3 sequence: CAISPGEGTDTQYF. CDR3 in DNA: TGTGCCATCAGCCCCGGGGAGGGCACAGATACGCAGTATTTT.

This clonotype was counted ten times or more. V is TRBV4-3 and J is TRBJ2-2, with a possible D match to TRBD1 (6 bases). Trimming removed 6 bases at V and 1 base at J, with 15 bases between. The CDR3 is 16 residues long. Germline V gene data show CDR1 as LGHNA and CDR2 as YSLEER. CDR3 sequence reads: CASRKVQGQNTGELFF. The CDR3 DNA is TGCGCCAGCAGAAAAGTCCAGGGGCAGAACACCGGGGAGCTGTTTTTT.

As concerns this clonotype: An end of the junction does not agree with germline; a read error may underlie this. The rearrangement links TRBV27 to TRBJ1-1, with a possible D match to TRBD1 (6 bases). Germline V gene sequence: CDR1 MNHEY, CDR2 SMNVEV (reference sequence). The length of the CDR3 is 13 residues. CDR3 in DNA: TGTGCCAGCAGTCTGAATGGGGGCCTTGAAGCTTGCTTT. Translating it yields CASSLNGGLEACF.

This clonotype showed up just a few times. The DNA for the CDR3 is TGCGCCAGCAACCCGGGGGGGCTCTCCGGGGAGCTGTTTTTT. It specifies CASNPGGLSGELFF. The rearrangement joins TRBV5-1 to TRBJ2-2, with 8 bases that match TRBD2. Per germline, CDR1 SGHRS and CDR2 YFSETQ. Trimming at V came to 6 bases and at J to 6 bases, leaving 7 bases not matched to a gene. CDR3 length: 14 residues.

The gene calls are TRBV20-1 and TRBJ2-1; tentatively, D is TRBD2 (6 bases). CDR3 length: 14 amino acids. Germline CDR1 DFQATT, CDR2 SNEGSKA (reference sequence). V was cut by 8 bases and J by 6 bases, with 20 bases left in between. The CDR3 bases are TGCAGTTCTAAACTAGCCTTCACGCCCAATGAGCAGTTCTTC. Protein sequence: CSSKLAFTPNEQFF.

This chain links TRBV5-1 with TRBJ2-7, with TRBD1 identical over 7 bases. Trimming cost V 4 bases and J 3 bases; bases outside gene matches: 10. The CDR3 sequence is 15 residues long. The germline V gene has CDR1 SGHRS and CDR2 YFSETQ. CDR3 coding DNA: TGCGCCAGCAGCAAGGAGCCGGGACAGAGCTACGAGCAGTACTTC. Translating it yields CASSKEPGQSYEQYF.

The chain is built from TRBV27 and TRBJ2-6; D is undetermined. The CDR3 has 15 residues. The ends were cut back, 5 bases at V and 1 base at J, with 9 bases in the middle. Germline V lookup: CDR1 MNHEY, CDR2 SMNVEV (reference sequence). CDR3 residues: CASSTDFSGANVLTF. The CDR3 DNA reads TGTGCCAGCAGTACGGATTTTTCTGGGGCCAACGTCCTGACTTTC.

The J gene is TRBJ1-1, the V gene TRBV6-1; D is ambiguous. The CDR3 sequence is 13 residues long. Trimming took 7 bases from V and 1 from J, leaving 10 bases between them. Germline values: CDR1 MNHNS, CDR2 SASEGT. As DNA, the CDR3 is TGTGCCAGCAAATCCCCCTGGAACACTGAAGCTTTCTTT. It encodes CASKSPWNTEAFF.

The sample holds a few counts of this clonotype. The CDR3: CASSQERDRYEQYF. In nucleotides, the CDR3 is TGCGCCAGCAGCCAAGAAAGGGACCGCTACGAGCAGTACTTC. The V call is TRBV4-3, the J call TRBJ2-7; D is possibly TRBD1 or TRBD2 (5 bases each). The V end was cut by 0 bases, the J end by 3 bases, with 9 bases between. The CDR3 has 14 residues. The germline V gene encodes CDR1 LGHNA and CDR2 YSLEER.

This clonotype was picked up a small number of times. The chain is built from TRBV20-1 and TRBJ2-7, with D possibly being TRBD1 (6 bases). This CDR3 spans 15 amino acids. Germline lookup yields CDR1 DFQATT and CDR2 SNEGSKA (reference sequence). Trimming left V 5 bases short and J 2 bases short, with 19 bases between. DNA of the CDR3: TGCAGTGCTTTTCAGGGGACGGCGAAAACCTACGAGCAGTACTTC. This sequence encodes CSAFQGTAKTYEQYF.

This clonotype was found many times. A much larger clone lies one base from this, so it may be a read error. The V call is TRBV3-1, the J call TRBJ1-1, with D hard to call. V lost 0 bases, J lost 4 bases, and 0 bases lay in between. The CDR3 length is 11 residues. Germline V gives CDR1 LGHDT, CDR2 YNNKEL (reference sequence). The CDR3 loop reads CASSQDTEAFF. For the CDR3, the DNA is TGTGCCAGCAGCCAAGACACTGAAGCTTTCTTT.

This chain uses TRBV5-4 with TRBJ1-2, with a possible D match to TRBD1 (6 bases). The V end was cut by 4 bases, the J end by 1 base, with 14 bases between. Germline V gene lookup returns CDR1 SGHNT and CDR2 YYREEE (reference sequence). The CDR3 length is 15 residues. CDR3 loop: CASSPGQQLNYGYTF. In DNA, the CDR3 is TGTGCCAGCAGCCCAGGACAGCAGCTTAACTATGGCTACACCTTC. Using reference TRBV5-4 and TRBJ1-2 for the parts outside the CDR3, the full variable domain is ETGVTQSPTHLIKTRGQQVTLRCSSQSGHNTVSWYQQALGQGPQFIFQYYREEENGRGNFPPRFSGLQFPNYSSELNVNALELDDSALYLCASSPGQQLNYGYTFGSGTRLTVV.

This clonotype was detected many times. This chain connects TRBV6-5 to TRBJ2-5; maybe TRBD1 (5 bases). The CDR3 runs to 12 residues. The germline V and J ends were trimmed by 4 bases and 5 bases, with 8 bases remaining between them. Germline V CDR1 and CDR2: MNHEY, SVGAGI. The CDR3: CASSLKGETQYF. The CDR3, as DNA: TGTGCCAGCAGTTTGAAGGGGGAGACCCAGTACTTC.

The V and J genes are TRBV9 and TRBJ2-5; 7 bases map to TRBD2. J was trimmed by 1 base and V by 3 bases; bases with no gene match: 6. Germline CDR1 SGDLS, CDR2 YYNGEE. The CDR3 covers 15 residues. The CDR3 DNA reads TGTGCCAGCAGCGCGGGTTTAGCGGGCCAAGAGACCCAGTACTTC. This translates into CASSAGLAGQETQYF.

This sequence joins TRBV25-1 and TRBJ1-2; weak D call: TRBD1 (5 bases). Germline V gives CDR1 MGHDK, CDR2 SYGVNS. This CDR3 has 13 amino acids. Trimming cost V 4 bases and J 5 bases, with 11 bases left between them. CDR3 nucleotide sequence: TGTGCCAGCAGTGGAAGGACAAGATATGGCTACACCTTC. This translates into CASSGRTRYGYTF.

This clonotype has a handful of counts. The gene calls are TRBV12-3 or TRBV12-4 and TRBJ1-1; D remains ambiguous. V dropped 5 bases and J dropped 1 base, with 20 bases sitting between them. This CDR3 region has 17 residues. The CDR3 reads CASSARTERRRNTEAFF. CDR3 coding DNA: TGTGCCAGCAGTGCAAGAACGGAACGTAGAAGGAACACTGAAGCTTTCTTT.